The rows below give T cell receptor beta chains drawn from one sample of a study of blood T cell repertoires in COVID-19. This table comes from immunoSEQ multiplex PCR, and its TCRdb copy is limited to in-frame clones, with some not included. The sample holds roughly 250,000 clones, about 81% seen once. Sequenced input: peripheral blood. These receptors were taken from a woman in her sixties with active or convalescent COVID-19. CDR3s include the opening cysteine and the closing phenylalanine or tryptophan. Fields, in order: CDR3 protein, CDR3 DNA, J gene, D gene, CDR3 length, V gene, clone size. A D gene is named only where the DNA matches it firmly. Some rows have no size entry. The others give once, few or many, or a class for an expanded clone.

CASMPQGAADGYTF,TGTGCCAGCATGCCACAGGGGGCGGCCGATGGCTACACCTTC,TRBJ1-2,TRBD1,14,TRBV6-5,.
CASSPTPAGDTDTQYF,TGTGCCAGCAGCCCAACTCCAGCGGGGGACACAGATACGCAGTATTTT,TRBJ2-3,TRBD2,16,TRBV3-1/TRBV3-2,.
CASSPVAAKGNTIYF,TGCGCCAGCAGCCCAGTGGCAGCGAAAGGAAACACCATATATTTT,TRBJ1-3,.,15,TRBV5-1,.
CASSLWLSSGNTIYF,TGTGCCAGCAGCTTATGGCTCAGCTCTGGAAACACCATATATTTT,TRBJ1-3,.,15,TRBV7-9,.
CASSDGGGLRSPLHF,TGTGCCAGTAGCGATGGGGGGGGTTTACGGTCACCCCTCCACTTT,TRBJ1-6,.,15,TRBV19,.
CASSPRQVDYGYTF,TGTGCCAGCTCACCACGACAGGTGGACTATGGCTACACCTTC,TRBJ1-2,.,14,TRBV18,.
CASSPGQVNTEAFF,TGTGCCAGCTCACCAGGACAGGTGAACACTGAAGCTTTCTTT,TRBJ1-1,TRBD1,14,TRBV18,.
CASGRDTSSYNEQFF,TGTGCCAGTGGAAGAGACACCTCCTCCTACAATGAGCAGTTCTTC,TRBJ2-1,.,15,TRBV6-5,.
CANLSRDRGLEGYTF,TGTGCCAACCTATCCCGGGACAGGGGTTTGGAAGGCTACACCTTC,TRBJ1-2,TRBD1,15,TRBV5-6,.
CASTRGRGNTGELFF,TGTGCCAGCACGAGGGGCAGGGGGAACACCGGGGAGCTGTTTTTT,TRBJ2-2,.,15,TRBV6-5,once
CASSPRTGGNSPLHF,TGTGCCAGTAGTCCACGGACAGGGGGAAATTCACCCCTCCACTTT,TRBJ1-6,TRBD1,15,TRBV19,.
CASSWGTGVETQYF,TGTGCCAGCAGCTGGGGGACAGGGGTAGAGACCCAGTACTTC,TRBJ2-5,TRBD1,14,TRBV6-2/TRBV6-3,.
CAWGQGNYGYTF,TGTGCCTGGGGACAGGGGAACTATGGCTACACCTTC,TRBJ1-2,TRBD1,12,TRBV30,few
CASSSPSGGHQPQHF,TGTGCCAGTAGTTCCCCCTCAGGGGGCCATCAGCCCCAGCATTTT,TRBJ1-5,TRBD1,15,TRBV19,.
CASSLAGTTDTQYF,TGTGCCAGCAGCCTAGCGGGGACCACAGATACGCAGTATTTT,TRBJ2-3,TRBD2,14,TRBV2,.
CASSPDSGGNQPQHF,TGTGCCAGCAGCCCCGACTCCGGGGGCAATCAGCCCCAGCATTTT,TRBJ1-5,.,15,TRBV12-1,.
CASNRGNAYNEQFF,TGTGCCAGCAACCGGGGGAACGCCTACAATGAGCAGTTCTTC,TRBJ2-1,.,14,TRBV2,.
CASRSLAPQETQYF,TGTGCCAGCAGATCACTAGCGCCTCAAGAGACCCAGTACTTC,TRBJ2-5,TRBD2,14,TRBV11-2,.
CASSQGGVTDTQYF,TGCGCCAGCAGCCAAGGGGGAGTCACAGATACGCAGTATTTT,TRBJ2-3,.,14,TRBV4-1,once
CASSLVQDSPLHF,TGTGCCAGCAGTTTAGTGCAGGATTCACCCCTCCACTTT,TRBJ1-6,.,13,TRBV27,.
CASSESPRTSSYEQYF,TGTGCCAGCAGTGAAAGCCCCCGGACTTCTTCCTACGAGCAGTACTTC,TRBJ2-7,.,16,TRBV2,.
CASSSLRGVNTEAFF,TGCGCCAGCAGCTCGCTGCGGGGGGTCAACACTGAAGCTTTCTTT,TRBJ1-1,.,15,TRBV5-1,.
CASSSQIGTGGYEQYF,TGTGCCAGCAGCTCGCAAATTGGGACAGGGGGGTACGAGCAGTACTTC,TRBJ2-7,TRBD1,16,TRBV7-6,.
CASSWTGRDEKLFF,TGTGCCAGCAGCTGGACAGGGAGGGATGAAAAACTGTTTTTT,TRBJ1-4,TRBD1,14,TRBV7-9,.
CASSLYTGELFF,TGTGCCAGCAGCCTCTACACCGGGGAGCTGTTTTTT,TRBJ2-2,.,12,TRBV13,once
CASSGDRDYGYTF,TGTGCCAGCAGTGGGGACAGGGACTATGGCTACACCTTC,TRBJ1-2,TRBD1,13,TRBV2,.
CALGTNTGELFF,TGTGCCCTCGGGACGAACACCGGGGAGCTGTTTTTT,TRBJ2-2,.,12,TRBV18,.
CASGPTGTRVEAFF,TGTGCTAGTGGCCCGACCGGGACACGGGTAGAAGCTTTCTTT,TRBJ1-1,.,14,TRBV12-5,many
CANSSLAGRNGLQGTNEKLFF,TGTGCCAACTCATCGCTGGCGGGCAGGAACGGACTTCAGGGGACTAATGAAAAACTGTTTTTT,TRBJ1-4,.,21,TRBV19,.
CASSLGGARNTEAFF,TGTGCCAGCAGCCTCGGGGGGGCGCGGAATACTGAAGCTTTCTTT,TRBJ1-1,.,15,TRBV7-8,few
CASSWGPSYNEQFF,TGTGCCAGTAGTTGGGGGCCCTCCTACAATGAGCAGTTCTTC,TRBJ2-1,.,14,TRBV19,.